The 31 T cell receptor beta chains presented below share a single source sample, sequenced in a study of cytomegalovirus exposure and HLA in healthy donors. The PCR used 60 Vbeta and 13 Jbeta primers. Sequencing was performed with immunoSEQ multiplex PCR; in TCRdb, only in-frame clones are kept and a portion is missing. Among about 160,000 clones listed, 84% were seen once. The material sequenced was PBMCs. These receptors were taken from a man younger than 35 in good health and CMV-seronegative.

The gene calls are TRBV28 and TRBJ1-5; D is possibly TRBD1 (5 bases). The CDR3 has 11 residues. V was shortened by 7 bases and J by 9 bases, with 10 bases between the two germline ends. CDR1 is MDHEN and CDR2 is SYDVKM in the germline V gene. CDR3 residues: CASTARGPQHF. The CDR3 nucleotides are TGTGCCAGCACCGCTAGGGGGCCCCAGCATTTT.

The rearrangement uses TRBV28 and TRBJ1-3; 8 nucleotides align to TRBD1. In germline, CDR1 is MDHEN, CDR2 SYDVKM. The CDR3 is 16 amino acids. V shed 7 bases, J shed 2 bases, and the junction held 10 bases outside the gene matches. CDR3 amino acids: CASTNGQGETGNTIYF. In nucleotides, the CDR3 is TGTGCCAGCACCAATGGACAGGGCGAAACTGGAAACACCATATATTTT.

The chain is built from TRBV28 and TRBJ1-5; maybe TRBD1 (5 bases). V was pared by 2 bases and J by 5 bases, with 10 bases between. Germline CDR1 and CDR2: MDHEN and SYDVKM. This CDR3 is 14 amino acids long. The CDR3 DNA is TGTGCCAGCAGTTTAACGGGGGAGGATCAGCCCCAGCATTTT. Translated: CASSLTGEDQPQHF.

CDR3 amino acids: CASSLPAVHNEKLFF. The CDR3 DNA follows: TGTGCCAGCAGCTTACCGGCGGTTCATAATGAAAAACTGTTTTTT. J is TRBJ1-4 and V is TRBV7-8; D is uncertain. There are 15 residues in the CDR3. CDR1 is SGHVS, CDR2 FQNEAQ, per germline. V gave up 2 bases and J gave up 4 bases, with 11 bases separating them.

The chain has TRBV12-5 and TRBJ1-5; D may be TRBD1 (5 bases). This CDR3 has 14 amino acids. Trimming removed 2 bases at V and 6 bases at J, with 11 bases between. Germline V gives CDR1 LGHNT, CDR2 FRNRAP. In DNA form, the CDR3 reads TGTGCTAGTGGTTTGTCAACGGGGGGTCAGCCCCAGCATTTT. Translation gives CASGLSTGGQPQHF.

The gene calls are TRBV5-6 and TRBJ1-3; a weak D match, TRBD1 (5 bases). Trimming pared 4 bases from V and 0 bases from J, leaving 17 bases between. Germline-derived CDR1 and CDR2 are SGHDT and YYEEEE. The CDR3 length is 17 residues. CDR3 residues: CASSTTGLGRSGNTIYF. For the CDR3, the DNA is TGTGCCAGCAGCACTACAGGTCTGGGGCGCTCTGGAAACACCATATATTTT. Based on the CDR3 plus reference TRBV5-6 and TRBJ1-3, the full variable domain is DAGVTQSPTHLIKTRGQQVTLRCSPKSGHDTVSWYQQALGQGPQFIFQYYEEEERQRGNFPDRFSGHQFPNYSSELNVNALLLGDSALYLCASSTTGLGRSGNTIYFGEGSWLTVV.

This sequence joins TRBV19 and TRBJ1-2; 7 bases align to TRBD1. V shed 9 bases, J shed 5 bases, and the junction held 9 bases outside the gene matches. The CDR3 has 13 residues. Germline V lookup: CDR1 LNHDA, CDR2 SQIVND (reference sequence). This chain's CDR3 is CASVDRVLYGYTF. CDR3 sequence (DNA): TGTGCCAGCGTTGACAGGGTTTTATATGGCTACACCTTC.

Comments on this clone: The junction and the germline gene differ at one end; a read error may be behind it. This chain connects TRBV5-1 to TRBJ1-1; 7 bases map to TRBD1. Germline assignment: CDR1 SGHRS and CDR2 YFSETQ. The CDR3 is made up of 13 amino acids. The CDR3 region has the DNA TGTGCCAGCAGCTTGACAGGGTGGACTGAAGCTTTCTTT. Its translation is CASSLTGWTEAFF.

The J gene is TRBJ2-5, the V gene TRBV2, with 7 positions matching TRBD2. V dropped 10 bases and J dropped 8; count of bases not matched to a gene: 7. This CDR3 contains 11 residues. Germline CDR1 SNHLY, CDR2 FYNNEI. The DNA for the CDR3 is TGTGCCATCCAGGGAGGGGTTACCCAGTACTTC. This codes for CAIQGGVTQYF.

The chain employs TRBV28 and TRBJ1-2; TRBD1 matches at 7 bases. The trim removed 6 bases at V and 4 bases at J, leaving 8 bases unmatched. The CDR3 extends over 14 amino acids. The germline CDR1 and CDR2 sequences are MDHEN and SYDVKM. The CDR3 DNA reads TGTGCCAGCAGAACAGGGGCCCTCGGCTATGGCTACACCTTC. It specifies CASRTGALGYGYTF.

This clone appeared once. The CDR3 region is CASIGTGAPPYGYTF. CDR3 sequence (DNA): TGTGCCAGCATAGGGACAGGGGCCCCACCTTATGGCTACACCTTC. The rearrangement uses TRBV6-5 and TRBJ1-2; 10 nucleotides line up with TRBD1. The J segment lost 5 bases and the V segment lost 7 bases, leaving 10 bases of the junction unmatched. This CDR3 is 15 amino acids long. Germline values: CDR1 MNHEY, CDR2 SVGAGI.

The chain employs TRBV5-1 and TRBJ2-7, with 14 bases lining up with TRBD2. The ends lost 0 bases at V and 2 bases at J; junction bases unmatched: 7. Looked up from germline, CDR1 is SGHRS and CDR2 is YFSETQ. CDR3 length: 18 residues. The CDR3 sequence: CASSLELGLAGGTYEQYF. As DNA, the CDR3 is TGCGCCAGCAGCTTGGAACTAGGACTAGCGGGGGGCACCTACGAGCAGTACTTC.

The gene calls are TRBV5-1 and TRBJ2-7; tentatively, D is TRBD1 (5 bases). The CDR3 extends over 14 amino acids. The V end was cut by 5 bases, the J end by 3 bases, with 15 bases between. Germline CDR1 is SGHRS and CDR2 is YFSETQ. This chain's CDR3 is CASRAWQGLYEQYF. CDR3 nucleotides: TGCGCCAGCAGGGCTTGGCAGGGCCTCTACGAGCAGTACTTC.

The chain employs TRBV5-4 and TRBJ2-7, with TRBD2 matching over 8 bases. CDR1 is SGHNT and CDR2 is YYREEE in the germline V gene (reference sequence). The junction had 14 bases not matched to a gene; V was cut back by 4 bases and J by 5 bases. This CDR3 has 16 amino acids. The CDR3 bases are TGTGCCAGCAGCACGGGGGGGAGACTAGCGCGCGACGAGCAGTACTTC. Its protein product is CASSTGGRLARDEQYF.

The CDR3 sequence is CASSDSTSGRGDNEQFF. CDR3 nucleotide sequence: TGTGCCAGCAGTGACTCCACTAGCGGGAGGGGGGACAATGAGCAGTTCTTC. The chain uses TRBV2 and TRBJ2-1, with 13 positions matching TRBD2. V trimming: 3 bases; J trimming: 5 bases; junction bases outside the gene matches: 7. The CDR3 has 17 amino acids. The germline V gene has CDR1 SNHLY and CDR2 FYNNEI. Full variable domain (remainder filled in from reference TRBV2 and TRBJ2-1): EPEVTQTPSHQVTQMGQEVILRCVPISNHLYFYWYRQILGQKVEFLVSFYNNEISEKSEIFDDQFSVERPDGSNFTLKIRSTKLEDSAMYFCASSDSTSGRGDNEQFFGPGTRLTVL.

This chain connects TRBV7-6 to TRBJ1-3; unclear D gene. V shed 8 bases and J shed 4 bases, with 12 bases lying between them. This CDR3 is 13 amino acids long. The germline CDR1 and CDR2 sequences are SGHVS and FNYEAQ. In DNA form, the CDR3 reads TGTGCCAGCTGGGGAGCAAAAGGAAACACCATATATTTT. Protein product: CASWGAKGNTIYF.

Notes on this clone: Other nucleotide sequences in the sample specify the same CDR3. J is TRBJ2-3 and V is TRBV28, with TRBD2 as a possible D gene (5 bases). This CDR3 has 13 residues. Trimming removed 4 bases from V and 0 bases from J, with 5 bases in between. In germline, CDR1 is MDHEN, CDR2 SYDVKM. The CDR3 DNA is TGTGCCAGCAGTTCGGGGAGCACAGATACGCAGTATTTT. It is translated as CASSSGSTDTQYF.

The chain carries TRBV7-2 and TRBJ2-1; TRBD1 is a possible D gene (5 bases). V lost 4 bases and J lost 3, with 7 bases in between. Germline values: CDR1 SGHTA, CDR2 FQGNSA. This CDR3 region has 13 residues. CDR3 loop: CASSSTVYNEQFF. CDR3 bases: TGTGCCAGCAGCTCGACAGTCTACAATGAGCAGTTCTTC.

The chain joins TRBV10-3 to TRBJ2-7; TRBD1 matches at 9 bases. The trim removed 3 bases at V and 2 bases at J, leaving 8 bases unmatched. Per the germline V gene, CDR1 is ENHRY and CDR2 is SYGVKD. The CDR3 is made up of 16 amino acids. CDR3 sequence reads: CAISDRDRVGAYEQYF. CDR3 coding DNA: TGTGCCATCAGTGACCGGGACAGGGTGGGGGCCTACGAGCAGTACTTC.

The CDR3 region is CASSAGPAYEQYF. In DNA form, the CDR3 reads TGTGCCAGCAGTGCGGGACCTGCCTACGAGCAGTACTTC. The chain carries TRBV28 and TRBJ2-7; the D gene is possibly TRBD2 (6 bases). The V gene lost 5 bases and the J gene lost 2 bases, with 10 bases spanning the gap. Germline V CDR1 and CDR2: MDHEN, SYDVKM. This CDR3 has 13 residues.

The chain recombines TRBV6-4 with TRBJ1-3, with D possibly TRBD1 on 6 matching bases. CDR1 is MRHNA, CDR2 SNTAGT, per germline. Deletions cut 6 bases from V and 0 bases from J, with 21 bases between. CDR3 length: 18 residues. DNA for the CDR3: TGTGCCAGCAGGGGTCTCCGGGACACCAACTCCTCTGGAAACACCATATATTTT. This sequence encodes CASRGLRDTNSSGNTIYF.

V and J are TRBV11-2 and TRBJ2-1; no reliable D call. Germline V gene sequence: CDR1 SGHAT, CDR2 FQNNGV. The CDR3 runs to 12 residues. The germline V and J ends were trimmed by 6 bases and 5 bases, with 8 bases remaining between them. CDR3 nucleotide sequence: TGTGCCAGCAGAAAGTCGGACAATGAGCAGTTCTTC. Its translation: CASRKSDNEQFF. Based on the CDR3 plus reference TRBV11-2 and TRBJ2-1, the full variable domain is EAGVAQSPRYKIIEKRQSVAFWCNPISGHATLYWYQQILGQGPKLLIQFQNNGVVDDSQLPKDRFSAERLKGVDSTLKIQPAKLEDSAVYLCASRKSDNEQFFGPGTRLTVL.

The chain joins TRBV11-3 to TRBJ2-3; 9 bases align to TRBD1. In germline, CDR1 is SGHNT, CDR2 YENEEA. CDR3 length: 16 amino acids. Trimming at V came to 5 bases and at J to 10 bases, leaving 16 bases not matched to a gene. The CDR3, as DNA: TGTGCCAGCAGCCCTACCCGGGACAGGGTTCTAAACGCGCAGTATTTT. Encoded protein: CASSPTRDRVLNAQYF.

The chain uses TRBV5-1 and TRBJ1-6; TRBD1 agrees at 9 bases. This CDR3 comprises 16 residues. Trimming cost V 3 bases and J 6 bases; bases outside gene matches: 7. Germline assignment: CDR1 SGHRS and CDR2 YFSETQ. Here the CDR3 reads CASSWTGTGTNSPLHF. The CDR3 DNA is TGCGCCAGCAGCTGGACCGGGACAGGGACTAATTCACCCCTCCACTTT. Filled out from reference TRBV5-1 and TRBJ1-6, the complete variable domain reads KAGVTQTPRYLIKTRGQQVTLSCSPISGHRSVSWYQQTPGQGLQFLFEYFSETQRNKGNFPGRFSGRQFSNSRSEMNVSTLELGDSALYLCASSWTGTGTNSPLHFGNGTRLTVT.

V and J are TRBV4-1 and TRBJ1-6; D is unclear. This CDR3 region has 15 residues. CDR1 MGHRA and CDR2 YSYEKL come from the germline V gene. Trimming took off 1 base at V and 4 bases at J, with 8 bases between the two ends. The CDR3 spells CASSQGPGYNSPLHF. The CDR3 nucleotides are TGCGCCAGCAGCCAAGGTCCGGGTTATAATTCACCCCTCCACTTT.

The gene calls are TRBV19 and TRBJ2-5; TRBD1 matches 8 bases. There are 14 residues in the CDR3. The germline CDR1 and CDR2 sequences are LNHDA and SQIVND (reference sequence). V shed 5 bases and J 5 bases; nucleotides not matched to a gene: 7. The CDR3 region has the DNA TGTGCCAGTAGTGAGACAGGGGTTGGGGAGACCCAGTACTTC. It translates to CASSETGVGETQYF.

V gene TRBV7-2 combines with J gene TRBJ1-1, with 8 bases matching TRBD1. Germline V gene data show CDR1 as SGHTA and CDR2 as FQGNSA. The CDR3 is made up of 15 amino acids. With V trimmed by 1 base and J by 4 bases, 5 bases remained unmatched. For the CDR3, the DNA is TGTGCCAGCAGCTTAGGCCCAGGGGGCGTCACTGAAGCTTTCTTT. It encodes CASSLGPGGVTEAFF.

The CDR3 region is CASSSERAGPQHF. DNA of the CDR3: TGTGCCAGCAGTTCCGAGAGGGCCGGGCCCCAGCATTTT. The V and J genes are TRBV27 and TRBJ1-5; no clear D. This CDR3 has 13 amino acids. With 4 bases removed from V and 9 bases from J, the gap between germline ends came to 13 bases. Germline lookup yields CDR1 MNHEY and CDR2 SMNVEV (reference sequence).

This clone was seen only once. V gene TRBV2 combines with J gene TRBJ1-2, with a possible D match to TRBD1 (5 bases). This CDR3 spans 16 amino acids. CDR1 is SNHLY, CDR2 FYNNEI, per germline. Between the trimmed V and J ends, which lost 5 bases and 7 bases, there was a span of 23 bases. DNA of the CDR3: TGTGCCAGCAGTCCAACCCAGGGAGGTATGACAAGTGGCTACACCTTC. Encoded protein: CASSPTQGGMTSGYTF.

J is TRBJ2-5 and V is TRBV7-9; tentative D call: TRBD1 (5 bases). CDR1 and CDR2 from the germline V gene are SEHNR and FQNEAQ (reference sequence). The CDR3 contains 14 residues. V lost 1 base and J lost 2, with 8 bases in between. The CDR3 here is CASSLGRQQETQYF. CDR3 coding DNA: TGTGCCAGCAGCTTAGGCAGACAGCAAGAGACCCAGTACTTC.

The chain couples TRBV27 to TRBJ2-5, with D maybe TRBD1 (6 bases). V lost 6 bases and J 2 bases, leaving 19 bases between the germline ends. Germline V gene data show CDR1 as MNHEY and CDR2 as SMNVEV (reference sequence). This CDR3 comprises 16 residues. As DNA, the CDR3 is TGTGCCAGCAGACCTTTCGGACAGCTAATACAAGAGACCCAGTACTTC. Protein sequence: CASRPFGQLIQETQYF.